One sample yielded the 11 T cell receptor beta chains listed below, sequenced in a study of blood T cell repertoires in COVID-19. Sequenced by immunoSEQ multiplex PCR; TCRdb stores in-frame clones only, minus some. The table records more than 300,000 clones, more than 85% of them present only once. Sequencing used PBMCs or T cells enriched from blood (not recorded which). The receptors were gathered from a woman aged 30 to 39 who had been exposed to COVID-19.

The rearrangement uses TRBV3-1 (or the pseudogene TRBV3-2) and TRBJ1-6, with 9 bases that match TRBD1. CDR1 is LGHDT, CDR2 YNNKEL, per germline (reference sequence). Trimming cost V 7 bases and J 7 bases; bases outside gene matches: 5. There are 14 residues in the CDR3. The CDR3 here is CASKWTGENSPLHF. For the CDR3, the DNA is TGTGCCAGCAAATGGACAGGGGAAAATTCACCCCTCCACTTT.

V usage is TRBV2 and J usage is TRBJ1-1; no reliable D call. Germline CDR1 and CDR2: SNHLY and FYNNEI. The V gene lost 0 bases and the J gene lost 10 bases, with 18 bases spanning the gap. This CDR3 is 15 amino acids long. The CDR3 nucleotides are TGTGCCAGCAGTGAAGCGCTTCGCTTTAGAGTCCCAGCTTTCTTT. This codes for CASSEALRFRVPAFF.

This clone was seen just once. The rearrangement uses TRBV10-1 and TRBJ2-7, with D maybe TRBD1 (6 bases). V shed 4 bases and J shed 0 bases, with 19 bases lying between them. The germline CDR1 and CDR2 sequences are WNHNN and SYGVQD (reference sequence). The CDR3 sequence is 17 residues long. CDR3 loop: CASSGTNTGPSSYEQYF. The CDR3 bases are TGCGCCAGCAGTGGCACTAACACAGGGCCCAGCTCCTACGAGCAGTACTTC.

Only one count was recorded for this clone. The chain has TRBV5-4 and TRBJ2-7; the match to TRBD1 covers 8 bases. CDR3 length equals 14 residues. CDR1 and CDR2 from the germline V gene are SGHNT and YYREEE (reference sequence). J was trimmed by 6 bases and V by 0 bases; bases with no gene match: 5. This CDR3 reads CASSLDQGAGEQYF. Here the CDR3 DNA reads TGTGCCAGCAGCTTGGATCAGGGGGCAGGCGAGCAGTACTTC.

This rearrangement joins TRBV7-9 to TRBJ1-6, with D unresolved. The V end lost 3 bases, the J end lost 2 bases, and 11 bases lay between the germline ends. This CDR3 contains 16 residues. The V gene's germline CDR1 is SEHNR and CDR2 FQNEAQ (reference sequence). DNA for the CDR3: TGTGCCAGCAGCTTGTGGTCCGGGGCCTATAATTCACCCCTCCACTTT. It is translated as CASSLWSGAYNSPLHF.

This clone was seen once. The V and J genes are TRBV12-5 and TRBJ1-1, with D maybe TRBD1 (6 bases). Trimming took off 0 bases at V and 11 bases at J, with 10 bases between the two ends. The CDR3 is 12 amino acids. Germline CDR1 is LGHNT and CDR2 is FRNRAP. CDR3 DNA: TGTGCTAGTGGTTTGGTAACAGGGACGGCTTTCTTT. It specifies CASGLVTGTAFF.

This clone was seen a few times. The CDR3 loop is CASSLSGGKYNEQFF. In DNA, the CDR3 is TGTGCCAGCAGCTTAAGCGGGGGGAAATACAATGAGCAGTTCTTC. The chain employs TRBV13 and TRBJ2-1; TRBD2 agrees at 9 bases. The CDR3 is 15 amino acids. Germline CDR1 reads PRHDT; CDR2 reads FYEKMQ (reference sequence). After removal of 2 bases from V and 4 bases from J, the junction contained 3 bases not matched to a gene.

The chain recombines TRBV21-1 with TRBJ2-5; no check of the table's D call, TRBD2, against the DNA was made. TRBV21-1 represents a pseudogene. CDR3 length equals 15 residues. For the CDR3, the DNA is TGTGCCAGCAGCAAAGGAGCGGGGGCCCAAGAGACCCAGTACTTC. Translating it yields CASSKGAGAQETQYF.

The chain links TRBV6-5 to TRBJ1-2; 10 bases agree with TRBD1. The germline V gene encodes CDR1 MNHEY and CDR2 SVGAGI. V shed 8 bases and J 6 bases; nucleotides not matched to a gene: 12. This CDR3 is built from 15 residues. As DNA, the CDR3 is TGTGCCAGCTTTCGGGAGACAGGGGGCGTTGATGGCTACACCTTC. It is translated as CASFRETGGVDGYTF.

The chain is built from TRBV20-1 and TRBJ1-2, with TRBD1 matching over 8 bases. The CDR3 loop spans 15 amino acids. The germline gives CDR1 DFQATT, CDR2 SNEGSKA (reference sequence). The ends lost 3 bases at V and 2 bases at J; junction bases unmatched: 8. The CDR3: CSASRRTGRNYGYTF. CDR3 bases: TGCAGTGCTAGTCGCAGGACAGGGAGAAACTATGGCTACACCTTC.

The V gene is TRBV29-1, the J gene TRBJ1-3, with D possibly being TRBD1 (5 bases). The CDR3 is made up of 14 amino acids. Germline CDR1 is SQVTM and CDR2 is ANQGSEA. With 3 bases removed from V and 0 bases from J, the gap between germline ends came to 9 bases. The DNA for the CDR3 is TGCAGCGTTGATAGGGACTCCTCTGGAAACACCATATATTTT. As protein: CSVDRDSSGNTIYF.